The clone carrying this TCR beta chain was observed a handful of times. Its matching antigen is unknown. Method: immunoSEQ multiplex PCR; TCRdb's copy keeps in-frame clones and lacks some. The sample shows 250,000 or so clones, 93% of them seen only once. The data belong to a study of T cell responses to AZD1222 COVID-19 vaccine. Study-level points and caveats: Mapped onto spike, vaccine-associated CD4 TCRs spanned it and were dominant at 160-218 and 743-854. Donors in the cohort were predominantly white British and more often female, and clonal diversity was possibly underestimated. Repertoire samples came only from after the peak T cell response.

Here the sequenced sample was peripheral blood, taken on day 0 of AZD1222 vaccination. This TCR was sampled from an adult in good health.

The CDR3 protein is CASSLGQGNQPQHF. The CDR3 nucleotides are TGTGCCAGCAGCTTAGGGCAGGGCAATCAGCCCCAGCATTTT. This chain joins TRBV7-8 and TRBJ1-5; D uncertain. Between the trimmed V and J ends, which lost 1 base and 2 bases, there was a span of 6 bases. The CDR3 extends over 14 amino acids. CDR1 is SGHVS, CDR2 FQNEAQ, per germline.